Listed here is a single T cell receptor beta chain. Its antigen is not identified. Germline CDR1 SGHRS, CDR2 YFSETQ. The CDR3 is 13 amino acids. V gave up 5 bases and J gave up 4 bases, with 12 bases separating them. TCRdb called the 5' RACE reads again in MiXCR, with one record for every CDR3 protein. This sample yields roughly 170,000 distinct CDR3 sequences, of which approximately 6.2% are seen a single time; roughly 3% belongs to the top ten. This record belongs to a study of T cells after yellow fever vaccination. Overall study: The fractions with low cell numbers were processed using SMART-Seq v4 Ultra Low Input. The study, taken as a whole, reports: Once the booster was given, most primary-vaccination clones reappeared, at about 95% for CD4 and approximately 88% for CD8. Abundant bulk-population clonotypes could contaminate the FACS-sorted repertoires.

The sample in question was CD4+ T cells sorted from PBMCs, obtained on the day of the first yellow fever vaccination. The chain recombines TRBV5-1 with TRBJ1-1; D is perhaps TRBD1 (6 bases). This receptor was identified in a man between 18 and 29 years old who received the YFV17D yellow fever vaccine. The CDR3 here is CASRLQGGTEAFF. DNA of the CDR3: TGCGCCAGCAGACTACAGGGCGGCACTGAAGCTTTCTTT.